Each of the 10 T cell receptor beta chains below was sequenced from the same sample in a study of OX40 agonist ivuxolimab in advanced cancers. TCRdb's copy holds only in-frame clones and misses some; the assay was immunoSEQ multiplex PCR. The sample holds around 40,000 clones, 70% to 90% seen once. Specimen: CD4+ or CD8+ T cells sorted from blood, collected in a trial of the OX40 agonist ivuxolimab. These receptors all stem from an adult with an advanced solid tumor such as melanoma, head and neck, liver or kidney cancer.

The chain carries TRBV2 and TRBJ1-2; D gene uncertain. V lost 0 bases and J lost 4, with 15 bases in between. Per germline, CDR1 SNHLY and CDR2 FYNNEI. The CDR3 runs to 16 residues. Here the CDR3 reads CASSEARVGTAYGYTF. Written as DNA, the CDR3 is TGTGCCAGCAGTGAAGCGCGGGTTGGAACAGCCTATGGCTACACCTTC.

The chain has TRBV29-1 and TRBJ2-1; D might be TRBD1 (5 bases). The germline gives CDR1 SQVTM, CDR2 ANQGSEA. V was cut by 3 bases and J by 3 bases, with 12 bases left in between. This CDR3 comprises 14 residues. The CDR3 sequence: CSVEADRNYNEQFF. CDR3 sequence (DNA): TGCAGCGTTGAGGCCGACAGAAACTACAATGAGCAGTTCTTC.

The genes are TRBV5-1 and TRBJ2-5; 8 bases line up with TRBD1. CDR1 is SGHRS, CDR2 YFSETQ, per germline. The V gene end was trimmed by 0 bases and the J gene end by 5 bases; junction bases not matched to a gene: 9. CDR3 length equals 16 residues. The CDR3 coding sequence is TGCGCCAGCAGCTTGGGACAGGGGCCGCTCCAGGAGACCCAGTACTTC. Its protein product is CASSLGQGPLQETQYF.

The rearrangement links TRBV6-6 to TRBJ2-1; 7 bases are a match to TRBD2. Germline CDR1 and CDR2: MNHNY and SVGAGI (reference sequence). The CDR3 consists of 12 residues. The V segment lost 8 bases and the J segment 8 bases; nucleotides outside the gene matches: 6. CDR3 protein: CASGEREYEQFF. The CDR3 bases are TGTGCCAGCGGGGAGCGGGAATATGAGCAGTTCTTC.

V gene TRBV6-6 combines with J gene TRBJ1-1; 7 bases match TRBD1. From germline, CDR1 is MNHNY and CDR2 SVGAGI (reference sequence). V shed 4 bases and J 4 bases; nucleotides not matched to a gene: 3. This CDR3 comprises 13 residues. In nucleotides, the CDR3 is TGTGCCAGCAGTTTGGGACAGCTCACTGAAGCTTTCTTT. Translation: CASSLGQLTEAFF.

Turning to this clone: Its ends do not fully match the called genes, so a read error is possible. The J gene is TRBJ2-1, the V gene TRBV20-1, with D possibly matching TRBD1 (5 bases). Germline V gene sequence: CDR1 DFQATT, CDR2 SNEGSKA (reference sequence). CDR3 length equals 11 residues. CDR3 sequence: CSARVGVEQFF. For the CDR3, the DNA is TGCAGTGCCAGAGTAGGGGTGGAGCAGTTCTTC.

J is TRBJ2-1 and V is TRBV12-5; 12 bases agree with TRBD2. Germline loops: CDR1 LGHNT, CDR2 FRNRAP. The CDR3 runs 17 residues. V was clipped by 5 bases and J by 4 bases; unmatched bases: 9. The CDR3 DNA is TGTGCTAGTGGTCCCGAGACTAGCGGGAGCCTATACAATGAGCAGTTCTTC. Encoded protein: CASGPETSGSLYNEQFF.

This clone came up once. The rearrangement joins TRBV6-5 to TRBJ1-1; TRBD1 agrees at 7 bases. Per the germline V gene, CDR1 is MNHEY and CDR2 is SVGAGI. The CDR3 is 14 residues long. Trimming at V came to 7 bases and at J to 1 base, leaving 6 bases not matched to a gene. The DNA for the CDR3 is TGTGCCAGCAACCGAGGGGGCGCGAACACTGAAGCTTTCTTT. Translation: CASNRGGANTEAFF.

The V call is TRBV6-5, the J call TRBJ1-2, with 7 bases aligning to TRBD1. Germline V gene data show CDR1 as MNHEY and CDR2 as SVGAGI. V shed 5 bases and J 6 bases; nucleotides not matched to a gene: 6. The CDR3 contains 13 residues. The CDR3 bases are TGTGCCAGCAGTGAGACAGGGAAGGATGGCTACACCTTC. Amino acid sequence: CASSETGKDGYTF.

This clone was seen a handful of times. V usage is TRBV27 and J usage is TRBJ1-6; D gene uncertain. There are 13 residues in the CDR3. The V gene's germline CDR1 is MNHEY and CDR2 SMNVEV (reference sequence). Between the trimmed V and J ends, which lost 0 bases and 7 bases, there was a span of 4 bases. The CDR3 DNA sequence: TGTGCCAGCAGTTTATCGGGAAATTCACCCCTCCACTTT. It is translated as CASSLSGNSPLHF.